The sequence of this T cell receptor beta chain was determined in a study of CD8 T cells in Susac syndrome. The CDR3 sequence is 17 residues long. Germline V CDR1 and CDR2: MNHEY, SVGAGI. Trimming pared 4 bases from V and 5 bases from J, leaving 21 bases between. This clonotype was detected a few times. Random hexamers were used to reverse transcribe an amount of roughly 0.5 to 1 ug RNA. One entry per CDR3 protein results from TCRdb running MiXCR on the immunoSEQ multiplex PCR reads. The table shows around 130,000 distinct CDR3 sequences, with 75% to 90% occurring only once. TCR beta was sequenced from blood CD8+ and CD4+ T cells. CD8+ and CD4+ T cells were negatively isolated; TEMRA cells were FACS-enriched.

V usage is TRBV6-5 and J usage is TRBJ1-5, with D perhaps matching TRBD1 (5 bases). Material for sequencing was CD8+ T cells from PBMCs. The sequence was collected from a human donor with multiple sclerosis. The CDR3 DNA follows: TGTGCCAGCAGTTCCCTTCAATCGACAGCACAAGATCAGCCCCAGCATTTT. This codes for CASSSLQSTAQDQPQHF.